This T cell receptor beta chain was captured by sequencing in a study of regulatory T cells in long-lasting Graves disease. Study in general: Persistence in Graves' disease required over 5 years of antithyroid drugs plus positive TSH receptor antibodies.

Arm-PCR of CDR3 regions and iRepertoire HTBI primers were used to build TCR beta libraries. One entry per CDR3 protein results from TCRdb running MiXCR on the multiplex PCR reads. The sample records 400,000 or so distinct CDR3 sequences, about a fifth being singletons. Time point in this sample: persistent/refractory GD, antithyroid drugs over 5 years with positive TRAb. RNA isolated from PBMCs was used to make the TCR library. This clonotype has more than one count but fewer than ten. Its target is unknown. Trimming took off 3 bases at V and 4 bases at J, with 12 bases between the two ends. This CDR3 region has 14 residues. CDR1 is PRHDT, CDR2 FYEKMQ, per germline (reference sequence). Study-level findings and limits: Gene preferences differed: TRBV28, TRBJ1-2, TRBJ2-5 in persistent cases. For persistent Graves' patients, TCR diversity was lower than for newly diagnosed ones.

V gene TRBV13 combines with J gene TRBJ1-1; no clear D gene. The sequencing here drew on peripheral blood mononuclear cells (PBMCs), taken when the disease was refractory, from a patient treated with antithyroid drugs. The TCR sequence derives from a female donor with Graves disease. This chain's CDR3 is CASSFYQKGTEAFF. The CDR3 DNA reads as TGTGCCAGCAGCTTTTATCAGAAGGGCACTGAAGCTTTCTTT.